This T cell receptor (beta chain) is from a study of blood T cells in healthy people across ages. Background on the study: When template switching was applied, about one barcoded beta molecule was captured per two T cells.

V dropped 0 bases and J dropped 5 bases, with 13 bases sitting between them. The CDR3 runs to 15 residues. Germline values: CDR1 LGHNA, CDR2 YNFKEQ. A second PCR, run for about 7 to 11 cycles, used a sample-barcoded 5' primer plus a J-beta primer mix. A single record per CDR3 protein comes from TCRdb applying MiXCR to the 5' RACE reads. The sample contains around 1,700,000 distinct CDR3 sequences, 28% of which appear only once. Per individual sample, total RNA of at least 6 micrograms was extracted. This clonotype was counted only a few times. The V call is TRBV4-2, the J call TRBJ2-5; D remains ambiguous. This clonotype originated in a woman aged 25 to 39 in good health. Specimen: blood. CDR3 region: CASSQDRPGRETQYF. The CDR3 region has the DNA TGTGCCAGCAGCCAAGATCGACCGGGTCGGGAGACCCAGTACTTC.